Presented here are 2 T cell receptor beta chains from one specimen sequenced in a study of identical twins. TCRdb fed the 5' RACE reads into MiXCR, producing one record per CDR3 protein. The sample carries about 340,000 distinct CDR3 sequences, 9% to 15% recorded once. These data also formed part of another study, on yellow fever vaccine responses in identical twins.

Sequencing input: CD8+ T cells sorted from blood. Receptors originate from a woman aged 18-29 years in good health.

This clonotype showed up many times. This rearrangement joins TRBV20-1 to TRBJ2-7; D remains unclear. V was pared by 0 bases and J by 6 bases, with 18 bases between. Germline loops: CDR1 DFQATT, CDR2 SNEGSKA (reference sequence). CDR3 size: 15 residues. CDR3 sequence: CSARDLASRFGEQYV. CDR3 coding DNA: TGCAGTGCTAGAGATCTGGCTAGTCGGTTCGGCGAGCAGTACGTC.

The chain has TRBV20-1 and TRBJ2-7, with TRBD1 identical over 7 bases. The germline V gene has CDR1 DFQATT and CDR2 SNEGSKA (reference sequence). V lost 1 base and J lost 2; bases outside the gene matches: 14. This CDR3 has 17 amino acids. CDR3 sequence: CSARGVGLDRDPYEQYV. The CDR3 DNA is TGCAGTGCTAGAGGAGTTGGGTTAGACAGGGACCCCTACGAGCAGTACGTC.